Listed below are T cell receptor beta chains from one sample, sequenced in a study of T cells in Graves' hyperthyroidism and ophthalmopathy. TCRdb analysed the multiplex PCR reads with MiXCR anew, one entry per CDR3 protein. The sample has hundreds of thousands of distinct CDR3 sequences, 14% seen once. What was sequenced was blood. The source is a woman under 30 with Graves' hyperthyroidism. The CDR3 runs from the conserved cysteine through the conserved F or W. Fields, in order: clone size, J gene, D gene, CDR3 length, V gene, CDR3 DNA, CDR3 protein. D genes are given only for firm matches. Clone size is shown for a subset of rows, as once, few, many or a class of expanded clone.

clone_size: many
j_call: TRBJ2-5
d_call: TRBD1
cdr3_length: 15
v_call: TRBV24-1
cdr3_nt: TGTGCCACCAGTGACGGGACAGGGGAACAAGAGACCCAGTACTTC
cdr3_aa: CATSDGTGEQETQYF

clone_size: once
j_call: TRBJ2-7
d_call: TRBD1
cdr3_length: 15
v_call: TRBV7-9
cdr3_nt: TGTGCCAGCAGCCATGACAGGGGCTTCCCTTACGAGCAGTACTTC
cdr3_aa: CASSHDRGFPYEQYF

clone_size: -
j_call: TRBJ2-1
d_call: TRBD2
cdr3_length: 17
v_call: TRBV7-8
cdr3_nt: TGTGCCAGCAGCTCCGCCCAGGGGACTAGCGGGACGCATGAGCAGTTCTTC
cdr3_aa: CASSSAQGTSGTHEQFF

clone_size: -
j_call: TRBJ2-7
d_call: -
cdr3_length: 12
v_call: TRBV11-2
cdr3_nt: TGTGCCAGCAGCCAGAACAGGCAGTGGCAGTACTTC
cdr3_aa: CASSQNRQWQYF

clone_size: many
j_call: TRBJ2-7
d_call: -
cdr3_length: 12
v_call: TRBV7-2
cdr3_nt: TGTGCCAGCAGTCTTTCCCCAGGGGTGCAGTACTTC
cdr3_aa: CASSLSPGVQYF

clone_size: -
j_call: TRBJ2-5
d_call: TRBD2
cdr3_length: 16
v_call: TRBV4-3
cdr3_nt: TGCGCCAGCAGCCAAGTTGCAGCGGGAGTAGGAGAGACCCAGTACTTC
cdr3_aa: CASSQVAAGVGETQYF

clone_size: many
j_call: TRBJ2-3
d_call: TRBD1
cdr3_length: 16
v_call: TRBV7-9
cdr3_nt: TGTGCCAGCAGCTATATCGGGACAGATGTCACAGATACGCAGTATTTT
cdr3_aa: CASSYIGTDVTDTQYF

clone_size: many
j_call: TRBJ2-1
d_call: -
cdr3_length: 12
v_call: TRBV30
cdr3_nt: TGTGCCTGGAGTGTACAGGATAGTGAGCAGTTCTTC
cdr3_aa: CAWSVQDSEQFF

clone_size: few
j_call: TRBJ2-7
d_call: -
cdr3_length: 14
v_call: TRBV28
cdr3_nt: TGTGCCAGCAGCCTAAGTCTCAACCCCTACGAGCAGTACTTC
cdr3_aa: CASSLSLNPYEQYF

clone_size: few
j_call: TRBJ1-5
d_call: -
cdr3_length: 14
v_call: TRBV15
cdr3_nt: TGTGCCACCAGGGGCTATTCCGTAAATCAGCCCCAGCATTTT
cdr3_aa: CATRGYSVNQPQHF

clone_size: few
j_call: TRBJ1-1
d_call: -
cdr3_length: 13
v_call: TRBV19
cdr3_nt: TGTGCCAGTACGGCCCTAATGAACACTGAAGCTTTCTTT
cdr3_aa: CASTALMNTEAFF

clone_size: many
j_call: TRBJ2-7
d_call: TRBD1
cdr3_length: 14
v_call: TRBV13
cdr3_nt: TGTGCCAGCAGCTCGAACAGGGGCTCCTACGAGCAGTACTTC
cdr3_aa: CASSSNRGSYEQYF

clone_size: many
j_call: TRBJ2-7
d_call: TRBD2
cdr3_length: 15
v_call: TRBV7-9
cdr3_nt: TGTGCCAGCAGCCGCGAGGGGCTAGCGGGAGACGAGCAGTACTTC
cdr3_aa: CASSREGLAGDEQYF

clone_size: -
j_call: TRBJ1-5
d_call: -
cdr3_length: 15
v_call: TRBV3-1
cdr3_nt: TGTGCCAGCAGCCAAGAGTTTGGGGGAAACCAGCCCCAGCATTTT
cdr3_aa: CASSQEFGGNQPQHF

clone_size: many
j_call: TRBJ2-1
d_call: -
cdr3_length: 16
v_call: TRBV28
cdr3_nt: TGTGCCAGCAGTTTTGTCTGGGATAGCTCCTACAATGAGCAGTTCTTC
cdr3_aa: CASSFVWDSSYNEQFF

clone_size: once
j_call: TRBJ1-1
d_call: -
cdr3_length: 13
v_call: TRBV11-2
cdr3_nt: TGTGCCAGCAGCCCGAAGACCCCCAGGGGAGCTTTCTTT
cdr3_aa: CASSPKTPRGAFF

clone_size: many
j_call: TRBJ1-1
d_call: -
cdr3_length: 14
v_call: TRBV20-1
cdr3_nt: TGCAGTGCCCACCTCCCCACGTCGAGCACTGAAGCTTTCTTT
cdr3_aa: CSAHLPTSSTEAFF

clone_size: many
j_call: TRBJ2-7
d_call: TRBD1
cdr3_length: 14
v_call: TRBV7-8
cdr3_nt: TGTGCCAGCAGCGTCCGGGACAGCAGATACGAGCAGTACTTC
cdr3_aa: CASSVRDSRYEQYF

clone_size: -
j_call: TRBJ1-2
d_call: TRBD1
cdr3_length: 15
v_call: TRBV27
cdr3_nt: TGTGCTTCTGGAGGGGGCGGCAGGGCCAGCTATGGCTACACCTTC
cdr3_aa: CASGGGGRASYGYTF

clone_size: few
j_call: TRBJ2-1
d_call: -
cdr3_length: 11
v_call: TRBV20-1
cdr3_nt: TGCAGTTTCGCGTCCTACAATGAGCAGTTCTTC
cdr3_aa: CSFASYNEQFF

clone_size: many
j_call: TRBJ1-5
d_call: -
cdr3_length: 13
v_call: TRBV11-2
cdr3_nt: TGTGCCAGCGGTCAGGGGTATGGTCAGCCCCAGCATTTT
cdr3_aa: CASGQGYGQPQHF

clone_size: few
j_call: TRBJ1-2
d_call: -
cdr3_length: 15
v_call: TRBV28
cdr3_nt: TGTGCCAGCAGTATCCTACCGGGACCCCAAGGGGTCTACACCTTC
cdr3_aa: CASSILPGPQGVYTF

clone_size: many
j_call: TRBJ1-1
d_call: -
cdr3_length: 14
v_call: TRBV25-1
cdr3_nt: TGTGCCAGCAGTGAGGCAGGGTCGAACACTGAAGCTTTCTTT
cdr3_aa: CASSEAGSNTEAFF

clone_size: many
j_call: TRBJ2-1
d_call: -
cdr3_length: 14
v_call: TRBV2
cdr3_nt: TGTGCCAGCAGCGACGCGTGGGATAGTCGTGAGCAGTTCTTC
cdr3_aa: CASSDAWDSREQFF

clone_size: many
j_call: TRBJ2-7
d_call: TRBD1
cdr3_length: 16
v_call: TRBV27
cdr3_nt: TGTGCCAGCAGTTTCCGTCGGACAGGGGGCTCCTACGAGCAGTACTTC
cdr3_aa: CASSFRRTGGSYEQYF

clone_size: few
j_call: TRBJ2-1
d_call: -
cdr3_length: 14
v_call: TRBV29-1
cdr3_nt: TGCAGCGTTGTTTGGGGGAGTTCCTACAATGAGCAGTTCTTC
cdr3_aa: CSVVWGSSYNEQFF

clone_size: many
j_call: TRBJ2-3
d_call: TRBD2
cdr3_length: 16
v_call: TRBV6-1
cdr3_nt: TGTGCCAGCAGTCGGGCTAGCGGGAGGCACCCAGATACGCAGTATTTT
cdr3_aa: CASSRASGRHPDTQYF

clone_size: many
j_call: TRBJ2-3
d_call: -
cdr3_length: 13
v_call: TRBV7-2
cdr3_nt: TGTGCCAGCAGCCCCAACCGAGGAGATACGCAGTATTTT
cdr3_aa: CASSPNRGDTQYF

clone_size: -
j_call: TRBJ2-5
d_call: -
cdr3_length: 12
v_call: TRBV20-1
cdr3_nt: TGCAGTCCCTGGGGGAGAGAAGAGACCCAGTACTTC
cdr3_aa: CSPWGREETQYF

clone_size: many
j_call: TRBJ2-1
d_call: -
cdr3_length: 13
v_call: TRBV6-1
cdr3_nt: TGTGCCAGCAGTGCGCGAGGGAGCTATGAGCAGTTCTTC
cdr3_aa: CASSARGSYEQFF

clone_size: -
j_call: TRBJ1-2
d_call: TRBD1
cdr3_length: 16
v_call: TRBV25-1
cdr3_nt: TGTGCCAGCAGTCTAACCTTAGGGACAGGGGTGGGTGGCTACACCTTC
cdr3_aa: CASSLTLGTGVGGYTF

clone_size: -
j_call: TRBJ2-3
d_call: -
cdr3_length: 12
v_call: TRBV28
cdr3_nt: TGTGCCAGCAGTCCAGTGGCTTATACGCAGTATTTT
cdr3_aa: CASSPVAYTQYF

clone_size: few
j_call: TRBJ1-5
d_call: TRBD1
cdr3_length: 14
v_call: TRBV20-1
cdr3_nt: TGCAGTGCACCCGACAGGGGGACGAGCCAGCCCCAGCATTTT
cdr3_aa: CSAPDRGTSQPQHF

clone_size: many
j_call: TRBJ2-4
d_call: -
cdr3_length: 13
v_call: TRBV11-2
cdr3_nt: TGTGCCAGCAGCCGGGGAGGAGAAAACATTCAGTACTTC
cdr3_aa: CASSRGGENIQYF

clone_size: many
j_call: TRBJ2-5
d_call: -
cdr3_length: 14
v_call: TRBV27
cdr3_nt: TGTGCCAGCAGAGGCGGATGGGTTTCAGAGACCCAGTACTTC
cdr3_aa: CASRGGWVSETQYF

clone_size: few
j_call: TRBJ1-1
d_call: -
cdr3_length: 15
v_call: TRBV29-1
cdr3_nt: TGCAGCGTTAGATCTGGGTACTGGAGTAACACTGAAGCTTTCTTT
cdr3_aa: CSVRSGYWSNTEAFF

clone_size: few
j_call: TRBJ2-2
d_call: -
cdr3_length: 14
v_call: TRBV5-5
cdr3_nt: TGTGCCAGCACCTCGGACGGAAACACCGGGGAGCTGTTTTTT
cdr3_aa: CASTSDGNTGELFF

clone_size: few
j_call: TRBJ2-2
d_call: -
cdr3_length: 17
v_call: TRBV5-1
cdr3_nt: TGCGCCAGCAGCTTGTTATGGCTAGCCGCCAACACCGGGGAGCTGTTTTTT
cdr3_aa: CASSLLWLAANTGELFF

clone_size: many
j_call: TRBJ2-4
d_call: TRBD2
cdr3_length: 14
v_call: TRBV2
cdr3_nt: TGTGCCAGCAGTAGTACTAGCGGAAAAAACATTCAGTACTTC
cdr3_aa: CASSSTSGKNIQYF

clone_size: -
j_call: TRBJ1-5
d_call: -
cdr3_length: 15
v_call: TRBV6-1
cdr3_nt: TGTGCCAGCCTTCTCTGGGTTTATAGCAATCAGCCCCAGCATTTT
cdr3_aa: CASLLWVYSNQPQHF

clone_size: few
j_call: TRBJ2-2
d_call: -
cdr3_length: 15
v_call: TRBV30
cdr3_nt: TGTGCCTGGACGCCGGTTTCGGTGAACACCGGGGAGCTGGTTTTT
cdr3_aa: CAWTPVSVNTGELVF

clone_size: -
j_call: TRBJ2-2
d_call: -
cdr3_length: 16
v_call: TRBV2
cdr3_nt: TGTGCCAGCAGTGAAGGCGGGTCCGTGAGGACCGGGGAGCTGTTTTTT
cdr3_aa: CASSEGGSVRTGELFF

clone_size: many
j_call: TRBJ2-5
d_call: -
cdr3_length: 13
v_call: TRBV7-2
cdr3_nt: TGTGCCAGCAGCTTAAGTCGAGAATCAGCCCAGTACTTC
cdr3_aa: CASSLSRESAQYF

clone_size: -
j_call: TRBJ1-5
d_call: -
cdr3_length: 12
v_call: TRBV20-1
cdr3_nt: TGCAGTGCTAGAGATGGTAGTCAGCCCCAGCATTTT
cdr3_aa: CSARDGSQPQHF

clone_size: -
j_call: TRBJ2-7
d_call: -
cdr3_length: 14
v_call: TRBV18
cdr3_nt: TGTGCCAGCTCACCTTCCCGGGAAGTCTACGAGCAGTACTTC
cdr3_aa: CASSPSREVYEQYF

clone_size: few
j_call: TRBJ2-2
d_call: TRBD2
cdr3_length: 15
v_call: TRBV19
cdr3_nt: TGTGCCAGTAGTTTGACTAGCGGGATCCTCGGGGAGCTGTCTTTT
cdr3_aa: CASSLTSGILGELSF

clone_size: once
j_call: TRBJ2-7
d_call: -
cdr3_length: 13
v_call: TRBV20-1
cdr3_nt: TGCAGTGCTTTGGAGGGTGGCCCCTACGAGCAGTACTTC
cdr3_aa: CSALEGGPYEQYF

clone_size: -
j_call: TRBJ2-6
d_call: TRBD1
cdr3_length: 15
v_call: TRBV6-2/TRBV6-3
cdr3_nt: TGTGCCAGCAGTTACGACAGGGCTGGGGCCAACGTCCTGACTTTC
cdr3_aa: CASSYDRAGANVLTF

clone_size: many
j_call: TRBJ2-1
d_call: -
cdr3_length: 13
v_call: TRBV9
cdr3_nt: TGTGCCAGCAGCGTAGCTGGCTACAATGAGCAGTTCTTC
cdr3_aa: CASSVAGYNEQFF

clone_size: many
j_call: TRBJ2-2
d_call: -
cdr3_length: 14
v_call: TRBV7-2
cdr3_nt: TGTGCCAGCAGCCAAGCGGGTTGGGGGGGGGAGCTGTTTTTT
cdr3_aa: CASSQAGWGGELFF

clone_size: -
j_call: TRBJ1-2
d_call: -
cdr3_length: 16
v_call: TRBV6-2/TRBV6-3
cdr3_nt: TGTGCCAGCAGGCAAGAATGGGCCGGGAGCTCAGGGGGCTACACCTTC
cdr3_aa: CASRQEWAGSSGGYTF

clone_size: few
j_call: TRBJ1-1
d_call: TRBD1
cdr3_length: 18
v_call: TRBV7-9
cdr3_nt: TGTGCCAGCAGCGACACCTTACAGGGGATAGTTTCGGACACTGAAGCTTTCTTT
cdr3_aa: CASSDTLQGIVSDTEAFF

clone_size: few
j_call: TRBJ2-1
d_call: TRBD1
cdr3_length: 15
v_call: TRBV19
cdr3_nt: TGTGCCAGTAGGACGACCGGGACAGGAAATAATGAGCAGTTCTTC
cdr3_aa: CASRTTGTGNNEQFF

clone_size: many
j_call: TRBJ1-5
d_call: -
cdr3_length: 13
v_call: TRBV14
cdr3_nt: TGTGCCAGCAGCCAAGGGAGAGGGGGAGCCCAGCATTTT
cdr3_aa: CASSQGRGGAQHF

clone_size: many
j_call: TRBJ2-7
d_call: -
cdr3_length: 18
v_call: TRBV6-1
cdr3_nt: TGTGCCAGCAGTCCTCACCTGAGATCGGGTTACGCCCACTACGAGCAGTACTTC
cdr3_aa: CASSPHLRSGYAHYEQYF